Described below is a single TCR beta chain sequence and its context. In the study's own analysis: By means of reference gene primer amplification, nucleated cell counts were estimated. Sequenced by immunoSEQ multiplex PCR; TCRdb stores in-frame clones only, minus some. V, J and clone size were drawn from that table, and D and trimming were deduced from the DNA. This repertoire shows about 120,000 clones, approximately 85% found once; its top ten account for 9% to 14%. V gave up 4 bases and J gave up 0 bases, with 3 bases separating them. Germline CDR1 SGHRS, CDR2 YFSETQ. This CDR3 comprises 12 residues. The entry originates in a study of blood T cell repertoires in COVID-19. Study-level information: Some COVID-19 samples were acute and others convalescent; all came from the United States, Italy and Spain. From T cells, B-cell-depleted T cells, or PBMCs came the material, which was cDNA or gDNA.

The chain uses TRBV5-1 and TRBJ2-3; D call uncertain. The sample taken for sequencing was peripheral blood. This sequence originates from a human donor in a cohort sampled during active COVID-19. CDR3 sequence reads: CASSRSTDTQYF. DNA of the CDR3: TGCGCCAGCAGCCGGAGCACAGATACGCAGTATTTT.